This T cell receptor (beta chain) was recorded in a study of shared clonotypes between healthy human individuals. The overall study: Each donor's CD4 naive and CD4 memory cells filled three plates apiece, CD8 naive two, and CD8 memory one.

Study results and limitations: Between a few donors, naive CD4 clonotypes were shared at a level of about 5%. Naive subsets typically showed greater estimated richness than memory subsets.

This CDR3 has 15 residues. In germline, CDR1 is SQVTM, CDR2 ANQGSEA. Trimming cost V 2 bases and J 1 base, with 15 bases left between them. Per the original methods: In the immunoSEQ data, sequences were junction-only and lacked quality scores, so filtering differed. Assay: immunoSEQ multiplex PCR; the TCRdb copy retains only in-frame clones and omits some. V and J calls and clone size are as listed in that table; D and trimming were resolved from the DNA. The data show around 1.6 million clones, 95% to 99% seen once. Note on this clone: Its cognate antigen is unknown.

Sequencing input: naive CD4+ T cells sorted from blood. The sample's subset: CD45RA+ positively selected. The V and J genes are TRBV29-1 and TRBJ2-7; the D gene is possibly TRBD1 (6 bases). This receptor was taken from a man aged 25 to 40 in good health. The DNA of the CDR3 is TGCAGCGTTGAACTGGGGAACAGGGAGTCCTACGAGCAGTACTTC. It is translated as CSVELGNRESYEQYF.